Described below is a single T cell receptor beta chain sequence and its context. Its antigen is not known. These data come from a study of T cell responses to AZD1222 COVID-19 vaccine. Study-level results: Donors were chiefly white British, with a greater number of females, and clonal diversity was perhaps underestimated. Dominant CD4 TCR responses targeted spike regions 160-218 and 743-854. Spike-specific TCR breadth and depth both grew after two AZD1222 doses.

Repertoires were generated with immunoSEQ multiplex PCR, while TCRdb's copy carries only in-frame clones and drops some. The data contain about 130,000 clones, over 75% of them singletons. The CDR3 runs to 14 residues. Germline CDR1 SGHKS, CDR2 YYEKEE (reference sequence). Trimming removed 2 bases at V and 8 bases at J, with 11 bases between. The chain recombines TRBV5-5 with TRBJ1-6, with D perhaps TRBD1 (6 bases). This TCR was recovered from an adult who received the MenACWY meningococcal vaccine as a control. Sequencing was performed on peripheral blood, taken 28 days after the second dose of the MenACWY control vaccine. CDR3 protein: CASSFGGEDSPLHF. The CDR3 region has the DNA TGTGCCAGCAGCTTTGGGGGCGAGGATTCACCCCTCCACTTT.